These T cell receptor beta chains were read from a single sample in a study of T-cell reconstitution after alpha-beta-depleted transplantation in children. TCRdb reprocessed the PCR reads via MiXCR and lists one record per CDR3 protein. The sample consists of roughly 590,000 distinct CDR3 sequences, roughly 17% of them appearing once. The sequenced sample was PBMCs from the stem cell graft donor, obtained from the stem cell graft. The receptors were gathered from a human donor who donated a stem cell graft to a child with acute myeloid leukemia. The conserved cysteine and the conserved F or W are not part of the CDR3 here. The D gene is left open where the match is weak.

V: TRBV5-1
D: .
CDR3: ASSLPGGDGNTIY

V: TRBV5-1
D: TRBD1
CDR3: ASRLRGQGAGETQY

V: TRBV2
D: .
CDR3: ASSDPPPNQPQH

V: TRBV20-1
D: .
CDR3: SAKTGSQH

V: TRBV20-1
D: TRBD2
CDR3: SAPTSGVTDTQY

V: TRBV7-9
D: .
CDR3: ASSPRNQQGQYNEQF

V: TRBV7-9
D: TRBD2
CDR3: ASSALAGGINEQF

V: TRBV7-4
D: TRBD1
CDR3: ASSLGRGIYNEQF

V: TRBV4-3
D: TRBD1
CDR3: ASSQDPGGGHNEQF

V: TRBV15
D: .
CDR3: ATRGTGAGYNEQF

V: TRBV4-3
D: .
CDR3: ASSQDESSSYEQY

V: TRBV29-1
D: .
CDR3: SVEYVGGYT

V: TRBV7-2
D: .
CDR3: ASSRRADEKLF

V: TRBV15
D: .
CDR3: ATSGPRGILAKNIQY

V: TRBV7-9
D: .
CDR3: ASSPRQTRDYNEQF

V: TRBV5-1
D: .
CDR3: ASSLEGSSYEQY

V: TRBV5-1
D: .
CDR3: ASSNGVNPPQQF

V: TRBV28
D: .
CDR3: ASSFGGARNYGYT

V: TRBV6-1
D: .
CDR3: ASSEGIGWGETQY

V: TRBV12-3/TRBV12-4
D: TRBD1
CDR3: ASSFGGQGNQPQH

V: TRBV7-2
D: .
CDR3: ASSLLGAYETQY

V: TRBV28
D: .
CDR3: ASSHTSSNTGELF

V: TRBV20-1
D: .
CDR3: SARFQGTDTQY

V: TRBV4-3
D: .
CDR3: ASSQHKGFNEQF

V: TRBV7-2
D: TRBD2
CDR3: ASSSGLASTDTQY

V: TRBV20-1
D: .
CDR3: SSLKSGQGRRGGYYGYT

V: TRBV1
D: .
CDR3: TSSQDIAGGLLETQY

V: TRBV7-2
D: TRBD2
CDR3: ASSSGLAGGGDTQY

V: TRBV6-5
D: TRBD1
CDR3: ASSSGQTPYNEQF

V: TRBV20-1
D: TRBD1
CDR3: SARGAPTGGYGYT

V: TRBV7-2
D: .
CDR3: ASSVTPGPDTQY

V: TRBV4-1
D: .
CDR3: ASSQGEGLGQPQH

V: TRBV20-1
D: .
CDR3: SAWTRLNTIY

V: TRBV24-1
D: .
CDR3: ATSDPRTNTEAF

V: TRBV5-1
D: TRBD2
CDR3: ASSRGLTSVNEQF

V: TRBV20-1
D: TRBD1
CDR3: SARGQGWTEAF

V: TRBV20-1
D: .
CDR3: SASGGASGGYT

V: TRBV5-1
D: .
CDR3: ASSLRPAREETQY

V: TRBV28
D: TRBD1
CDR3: ASRRDSYYSNQPQH

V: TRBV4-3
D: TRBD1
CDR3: ASSQDTTGVRGTQY

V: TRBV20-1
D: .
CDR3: SAEVSSYNEQF

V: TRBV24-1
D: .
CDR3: ATSPGGPENTEAF

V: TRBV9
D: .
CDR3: ASSAPGGGRRRETQY

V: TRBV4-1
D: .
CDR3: ASSQDRQNEKLF

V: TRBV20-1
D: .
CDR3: SARDSKGQTSRVTLH

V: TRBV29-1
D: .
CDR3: SVEDRSYGYT

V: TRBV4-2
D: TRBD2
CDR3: ASSQEFKRGQETQY

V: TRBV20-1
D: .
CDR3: SAYPPWGSKNIQY

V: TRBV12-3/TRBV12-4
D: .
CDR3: ASSLRRDKGIQY